This T cell receptor (beta chain) was captured in a study of cytomegalovirus exposure and HLA in healthy donors. Turning to the study itself: Genotyping showed about 80% of hundreds of donors falling in the Caucasian-associated ancestry cluster.

Notes on the study in general: An analysis done earlier found most TCR beta V segments productive about 90% or about 30% of the time.

The CDR3 is 16 amino acids. Trimming left V 5 bases short and J 0 bases short, with 14 bases between. Germline lookup yields CDR1 SEHNR and CDR2 FQNEAQ (reference sequence). This clone appeared a few times. What it binds is unknown. 13 Jbeta primers and 60 Vbeta primers were used for the PCR. Clones were read by immunoSEQ multiplex PCR, and TCRdb kept only the in-frame ones, dropping some. The sample contains 180,000 or so clones, 75% of which appear only once. What was sequenced was PBMCs. This receptor was obtained from a woman aged 40 to 49 in good health and CMV-seropositive. This chain uses TRBV7-9 with TRBJ1-3, with a tentative D call TRBD1 (5 bases). The CDR3 protein is CASSPHGTGSGNTIYF. The DNA for the CDR3 is TGTGCCAGCAGCCCCCACGGCACAGGCTCTGGAAACACCATATATTTT.